This paragraph covers one T cell receptor beta chain sequence. Its binding antigen is unknown. Base-call qualities are not available, and no considerably larger clone is one nucleotide away. V loses 4 bases of germline sequence and J loses 5 bases, and the interval between the two ends is 15 bases. The CDR3 spans 14 residues, from the cysteine through the phenylalanine. The entry retains the CDR3 DNA only, 42 bases that are in frame from base 1. The germline V gene (reference sequence) supplies CDR1 SGHNT and CDR2 YYREEE. This record comes from a study of cytomegalovirus exposure and HLA in healthy donors (dated by TCRdb to about 2017). Looking at the study overall: According to an earlier analysis of 587 of the donors, 150 million to 200 million T cells yielded roughly 110 million unique TCR beta sequences and about 280 Gb of sequence data. Roughly 300 gigabases of sequencing data and around 90 million unique TCR sequences made up an early release that covered 500 to 700 HLA-typed donors. The genetic ancestry cluster associated with self-reported Caucasian donors included 80% to 90% of the approximately 430 genotyped donors. The study was designed to test whether signatures of past pathogen exposure could be identified by cataloging public T cell receptors. The study used immunosequencing to profile the T cell repertoires of some 600 subjects and linked those repertoires to cytomegalovirus serostatus. A separate validation cohort of 100 to 150 different subjects was used in addition to the 666-subject first cohort. High-throughput TCR immunosequencing, statistical association of individual TCRs with disease status, and machine learning were combined to predict cytomegalovirus infection status. To study patterns of TCR occurrence, a later analysis re-analyzed previously published TCR beta repertoires from several hundred donors and added high-resolution HLA genotyping. In the later analysis, no new phenotypic data were used to find candidate immune exposures; instead, reliance was placed on TCR beta sequences and their occurrence across donors. An earlier analysis of 587 of the donors applied high-throughput TCR beta sequencing to assess whether each TCR beta V gene segment acted as functional or pseudogenic. Alongside the repertoire data, information on donor age, sex, ethnicity and CMV serostatus was compiled. In a later genetic analysis, genome-wide SNP genotypes for about three fifths of the roughly 670 donors were used, and that subset was treated as a discovery cohort. Every discovery cohort repertoire had been produced on one sequencing platform. Both class I and class II loci were covered by HLA typing, at four-digit resolution. Typing coverage varied by locus: roughly 629-630 donors for A, B, C, DRB1 and DQB1; approximately 560 for DQA1; around 570 for DPA1; roughly 470 for DPB1. Because of strong linkage in the cohort, four or five DR-DQ haplotypes were treated as single units for association and clustering. Among about 400 genotyped donors of the cohort, an average of around 250,000 unique TCR beta nucleotide sequences was sequenced per donor, of which roughly 17% were non-productive. Findings and caveats that apply to the study as a whole: In an earlier analysis of several hundred of the donors, most TCR beta V segments were observed in productive rearrangements about 90% or about 30% of the time, broadly matching IMGT annotations. The cohort was sequenced for TCR beta chains only, and without alpha or paired-chain data the features that could be detected were limited. The authors suggested that the approach could potentially be generalized to other disease states and immunological phenotypes. Compared with the 666-donor mean, donors in an Asian-associated ancestry cluster had fewer N-insertions in productive TCRs, according to a later genetic analysis. A later analysis found that TCR association rates varied across HLA loci, with DRB1 alleles showing the most associated TCRs and HLA-C alleles the fewest. Presence/absence analyses assumed roughly uniform sequencing depth across donors, an assumption that may not hold. The sequencing pipeline was judged likely to have produced a cluster of highly shared sequence variants as a technical artifact. A few of the identified cytomegalovirus-associated TCR beta chains were confirmed in vitro to be specific for cytomegalovirus antigens. CMV serostatus was the only immune exposure information available for the cohort. A further reported finding was that TCR beta sequences accurately predicted the HLA-A and HLA-B alleles for most subjects in the first cohort. HLA typing was unavailable for some donors at each locus, so association tests used only the typed subset. Some IMGT-functional V segments, including TRBV6-2 and TRBV6-3, could not be told apart with the 87-base-pair reads, so those segments were excluded. When HLA alleles, especially DR and DQ, strongly co-occurred, TCR associations were difficult to assign to individual alleles. Correlated functional status among segregating V segments might be attributable to linkage disequilibrium, but an unknown experimental factor could not be ruled out. Because counts were too low, about 18 rarely observed V segments, including chromosome 9 orphons, were excluded from the earlier analysis of under 650 of the donors. In a later analysis, several top co-occurrence clusters were reported to appear linked to parvovirus B19, influenza, CMV and Epstein-Barr virus. Across donors, most TCR sequences were observed very rarely, whereas some public TCRs were present in many individuals. The classifier was reported to diagnose cytomegalovirus status with high specificity and sensitivity in both the original and validation cohorts. In a later genetic analysis, a missense DCLRE1C variant was associated with V-gene and J-gene trimming of TCR beta chains, and the association was replicated in an independent cohort. In a later analysis, some 18,000 TCR beta sequences were associated with specific HLA alleles at a false discovery rate of 0.05. Most CMV-associated TCR beta chains appeared to be HLA-restricted in a later analysis, and the HLA associations seemed to be driven largely by CMV exposure. A total of around 150 TCR beta chains were listed by the study as associated with cytomegalovirus. In a later analysis, HLA-associated TCR beta chains showed more clonal expansion and lower generation probabilities than non-associated chains that were equally common.

Libraries were constructed by the immunoSEQ multiplex PCR assay. For the multiplex PCR, a mixture combining 60 forward primers for TCR Vbeta segments and 13 reverse primers for TCR Jbeta segments was used. The CDR3 region of rearranged TCR beta genes was amplified from genomic DNA by a multiplex PCR assay. The Illumina HiSeq System was used to sequence the amplified TCR beta libraries as 87-base-pair reads. The authors' pipeline ran thus. A later analysis counted around 72 million unique TCR beta chains across the 650 to 700 repertoires, and around 9.9 million of these chains were shared by at least two donors. To remove PCR and sequencing errors, raw reads were error-corrected and collapsed into unique sequences using a nearest-neighbor algorithm that merged closely related sequences. Alignment of CDR3 sequences to IMGT reference sequences was used to assign V, D and J gene segments. For a sequence to be retained, a match of at least six nucleotides was required to both a V gene segment and a J gene segment. A rearrangement counted as productive if the CDR3 had no stop codons and remained in frame with V and J, and every other rearrangement counted as non-productive. CDR3 was defined by IMGT convention, running from the second conserved V-encoded cysteine to the conserved J-encoded phenylalanine. The earlier analysis of fewer than 750 of the donors excluded sequences that lacked an unambiguous match to a single V gene segment. An earlier analysis of 587 of the donors called V segments functional above 56.7% productive rearrangements and segregating when the between-donor standard deviation exceeded 5%. To diagnose cytomegalovirus status from the catalog of TCR beta chain sequences, a statistical classification framework was built. In a later analysis, TCR nucleotide sequences were compared against IMGT/GENE-DB human TR gene sequences so that V and J genes could be assigned. Using the TCRdist pipeline, a later analysis assigned CDR3 sequences along with most-parsimonious VDJ recombination scenarios. A later analysis defined each TCR beta chain by its CDR3 amino acid sequence plus V-gene family, and excluded reads lacking a unique V-gene family. To address suspected cross-contamination and a sequencing artifact, a later analysis removed roughly 580 highly shared, low-generation-probability nucleotide sequences. A later analysis calculated a clonal expansion index for each public chain from normalized within-repertoire ranks of inferred template counts. In a later analysis, generation probabilities were computed using a VDJ recombination model fitted to out-of-frame rearrangements, and the results were checked against IGoR. A later analysis scored TCR-TCR, TCR-HLA and TCR-CMV co-occurrence with hypergeometric tests, applying a repertoire-size bias correction to TCR pairs. To estimate false discovery rates, a later analysis permuted the HLA or CMV assignments 20 times. In a later analysis, co-occurring TCRs were grouped using DBSCAN, with TCRdist sequence similarity added in when clustering inside HLA-allele-positive subsets. Repertoires with fewer than 30,000 or more than 120,000 public chains, plus five repertoires with anomalous nucleotide sharing, were excluded from co-occurrence clustering. TCRdb retrieved this table from immuneACCESS and kept in-frame rearrangements only. Not all clones are present; in checked studies, unresolved V genes account for under half, and no reason is known for the remainder. The V and J calls and clone size come from that table; D and trimming were worked out from the DNA. In all, the sample holds roughly 130,000 clones, and roughly 80% of those were seen once. The ten top clones hold 0.95% to 1.5% of the sample.

The cohort was made up of 500 to 850 healthy bone marrow donors. At the time of sampling, all cohort members were nominally healthy, though unrecorded immune exposures were likely present. The donor tested CMV seronegative, placing the donor among the approximately 360 seronegative members of the cohort. A peripheral blood sample was provided by each donor, and peripheral blood mononuclear cells were used for TCR beta sequencing. The Qiagen DNeasy Blood Extraction Kit was used to extract genomic DNA from the blood cell samples. The chain uses TRBV5-4 and TRBJ1-1; the D gene assignment is ambiguous. Input material: PBMCs. The receptor was derived from a boy under 18 in good health and CMV-seronegative. The CDR3 in this case is CASSREGPGTEAFF. The bases are TGTGCCAGCAGCCGAGAGGGCCCTGGGACTGAAGCTTTCTTT.